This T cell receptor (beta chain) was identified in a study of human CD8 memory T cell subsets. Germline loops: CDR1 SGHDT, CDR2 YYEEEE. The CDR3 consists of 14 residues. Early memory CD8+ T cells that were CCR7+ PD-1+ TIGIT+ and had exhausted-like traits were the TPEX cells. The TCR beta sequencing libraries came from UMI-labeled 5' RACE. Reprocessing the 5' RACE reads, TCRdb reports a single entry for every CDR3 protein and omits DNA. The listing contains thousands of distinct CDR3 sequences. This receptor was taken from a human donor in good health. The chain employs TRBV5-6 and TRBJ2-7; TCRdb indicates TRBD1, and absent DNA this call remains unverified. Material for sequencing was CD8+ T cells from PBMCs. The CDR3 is CASSLVGGIYEQYF.